Given below is one TCR beta chain in context. What it binds is not known. With 60 Vbeta and 13 Jbeta primers, the PCR was carried out. The assay was immunoSEQ multiplex PCR, and TCRdb's table has in-frame clones only and misses some. The sample holds about 210,000 clones. The germline CDR1 and CDR2 sequences are LNHDA and SQIVND (reference sequence). V lost 3 bases, J lost 1 base, and 12 bases lay in between. The CDR3 has 15 residues. The data were obtained in a study of cytomegalovirus exposure and HLA in healthy donors. Study at large: Within the Caucasian-associated ancestry cluster were 81% of the roughly 400 genotyped donors.

Whole-study findings and limits: The study labeled 150 to 200 TCR beta chains cytomegalovirus-associated. As confirmed in vitro, a few CMV-associated chains were specific for CMV antigens.

This TCR was sampled from a woman aged 25-40 years in good health and CMV-seropositive. The rearrangement uses TRBV19 and TRBJ1-1, with D possibly matching TRBD1 (6 bases). Sample: PBMCs. The CDR3, as DNA: TGTGCCAGTAGTATTGGGGGCAGTCAGAACACTGAAGCTTTCTTT. Protein: CASSIGGSQNTEAFF.